Presented here are 27 T cell receptor beta chains from one specimen sequenced in a study of T cells in women clearing cervical HPV infection. Only in-frame clones appear in the TCRdb table, and some are missing; sequencing was by immunoSEQ multiplex PCR. This repertoire comprises under 30,000 clones; its ten largest clones make up roughly 6.8%. The specimen sequenced was blood buffy coat. The receptors shown here come from a woman between 18 and 69 years old with a cervical HPV16 infection that either progressed to CIN3+ or cleared (not recorded which).

Concerning this clone: The CDR3 end falls 3 residues outside the read, so it is completed with the germline J gene. The chain recombines TRBV2 with TRBJ1-1, with no clear D. The CDR3 runs 13 residues. Germline V gene lookup returns CDR1 SNHLY and CDR2 FYNNEI. V lost 5 bases to trimming and J lost 6 bases, with 13 bases between them. The sequenced CDR3 bases are TGTGCCAGCAGTCTTGCGAACGGGGCTGAA. Encoded protein: CASSLANGAE. The CDR3 reads in full as CASSLANGAEAFF. The complete variable domain, with remaining parts taken from reference TRBV2 and TRBJ1-1, reads EPEVTQTPSHQVTQMGQEVILRCVPISNHLYFYWYRQILGQKVEFLVSFYNNEISEKSEIFDDQFSVERPDGSNFTLKIRSTKLEDSAMYFCASSLANGAEAFFGQGTRLTVV.

For this clone: The CDR3 goes on 3 residues after the read ends, and that part is filled in from the germline J gene. The genes are TRBV5-1 and TRBJ2-2, with 9 bases lining up with TRBD2. The CDR3 is made up of 16 amino acids. Germline V gene sequence: CDR1 SGHRS, CDR2 YFSETQ. The ends lost 0 bases at V and 7 bases at J; junction bases unmatched: 7. CDR3 sequence: CASSLVGTSRSGELFF. The CDR3 bases that were read are TGCGCCAGCAGCTTGGTAGGGACTAGCCGGAGCGGGGAG.

With regard to this clone: The read comes to an end 3 residues before the CDR3 does, leaving the germline J gene to fill in the end. This chain links TRBV7-8 with TRBJ2-2; 7 bases map to TRBD1. V lost 3 bases to trimming and J lost 6 bases; unmatched junction nucleotides: 1. Germline lookup yields CDR1 SGHVS and CDR2 FQNEAQ. The CDR3 is 13 residues long. Partial CDR3 DNA: TGTGCCAGCAGCTTCCAGGGGGCCGGGGAG. This sequence encodes CASSFQGAGE. The CDR3 in its entirety is CASSFQGAGELFF.

This CDR3 is CASSAPGTSALSSYNEQFF. The part of the CDR3 DNA that was read is TGTGCCAGTAGTGCGCCCGGGACTAGCGCCCTTAGCTCCTACAATGAG. This chain links TRBV19 with TRBJ2-1, with 10 bases lining up with TRBD2. The CDR3 is cut off 3 residues early in the read; its end comes from the germline J gene. The CDR3 has 19 amino acids. Per germline, CDR1 LNHDA and CDR2 SQIVND (reference sequence). Trimming cost V 5 bases and J 0 bases; bases outside gene matches: 13.

In regard to this clone: The CDR3 is cut off 3 residues early in the read; its end comes from the germline J gene. The chain joins TRBV7-9 to TRBJ2-3; D is perhaps TRBD1 (6 bases). The CDR3 contains 14 residues. Germline values: CDR1 SEHNR, CDR2 FQNEAQ (reference sequence). The CDR3 bases that were read are TGTGCCAGCAGCCTCCGGACAGCCGTGGGGACG. Translation gives CASSLRTAVGT. From start to end, the CDR3 is CASSLRTAVGTQYF.

As for this clone: Sequencing ends 3 residues short of the CDR3 end; the germline J gene provides the rest. The rearrangement links TRBV6-2 or TRBV6-3 to TRBJ2-1, with 9 bases identical to TRBD1. CDR3 size: 16 residues. J was trimmed by 8 bases and V by 6 bases; bases with no gene match: 14. Germline CDR1 reads MNHEY; CDR2 reads SVGEGT. The DNA read from the CDR3 is TGTGCCAGCAGGCGAAACTTTCCGGGACAGGGATATGAG. As protein: CASRRNFPGQGYE. The whole CDR3 protein reads CASRRNFPGQGYEQFF.

The covered CDR3 bases are TGTGCCTGGAGCGGTGCGAGAGACCAGGGCTCTGGGGCCAACGTG. Translating it yields CAWSGARDQGSGANV. The whole CDR3 sequence reads CAWSGARDQGSGANVLFF. V usage is TRBV30 and J usage is TRBJ2-2; maybe TRBD1 (5 bases). The read halts 3 residues ahead of the CDR3 end, with the missing end drawn from the germline J gene. From germline, CDR1 is GTSNPN and CDR2 SVGIG (reference sequence). The CDR3 runs to 18 residues.

Note on this clone: The CDR3 end is not reached by the read, which stops 3 residues before it; the germline J gene fills it in. V and J are TRBV2 and TRBJ2-2, with 10 bases fitting TRBD2. J was trimmed by 4 bases and V by 6 bases; bases with no gene match: 5. Germline loops: CDR1 SNHLY, CDR2 FYNNEI. This CDR3 contains 15 residues. CDR3 region: CASRRTSGGTGELFF. The CDR3 bases that were read are TGTGCCAGCAGGAGGACTAGCGGAGGCACCGGGGAG.

Of note for this clone: Read sequence stops 3 residues before the CDR3 end, and the germline J gene provides the missing end. V and J are TRBV5-1 and TRBJ2-1; TRBD1 matches at 7 bases. Per germline, CDR1 SGHRS and CDR2 YFSETQ. This CDR3 region has 14 residues. J lost 7 bases, V lost 2 bases, and 6 bases had no gene match. The CDR3 bases that were read are TGCGCCAGCAGCTTATGGACAGGCGGGAATGAG. Its protein product is CASSLWTGGNE. The full-length CDR3 reads as CASSLWTGGNEQFF.

Details on this clone: The CDR3 goes on 3 residues after the read ends, and that part is filled in from the germline J gene. The genes are TRBV7-3 and TRBJ1-2; D ambiguous. CDR1 SGHTA and CDR2 FQGTGA come from the germline V gene. The CDR3 runs to 11 residues. CDR3: CASSETEDYTF. The sequenced CDR3 bases are TGTGCCAGCAGTGAAACAGAGGAC.

Comments on this clone: The CDR3 goes on 3 residues after the read ends, and that part is filled in from the germline J gene. J is TRBJ2-3 and V is TRBV10-3, with 8 bases that match TRBD2. The ends lost 0 bases at V and 2 bases at J; junction bases unmatched: 1. CDR1 and CDR2 (germline): ENHRY, SYGVKD. CDR3 length: 15 residues. Partial CDR3 DNA: TGTGCCATCAGTGAGTCTAGCGGGGTCACAGATACG. It encodes CAISESSGVTDT. The whole CDR3 sequence reads CAISESSGVTDTQYF.

In regard to this clone: From the germline J gene comes the end of the CDR3, since the read stops 3 residues before it. The same CDR3 can be traced to other DNA sequences in this sample. V usage is TRBV7-6 and J usage is TRBJ1-1; D is perhaps TRBD1 (5 bases). The CDR3 runs 12 residues. V lost 5 bases, J lost 6 bases, and 10 bases lay in between. CDR1 SGHVS and CDR2 FNYEAQ come from the germline V gene. The CDR3 loop is CASSQGGAEAFF. CDR3 bases read: TGTGCCAGCAGCCAGGGTGGGGCTGAA.

With regard to this clone: The sequence runs out 3 residues before the end of the CDR3; the remainder is reconstructed from the germline J gene. V is TRBV7-9 and J is TRBJ2-6, with no clear D. The ends were cut back, 8 bases at V and 0 bases at J, with 8 bases in the middle. This CDR3 region has 14 residues. In germline, CDR1 is SEHNR, CDR2 FQNEAQ (reference sequence). The CDR3 loop reads CASGTDSGANVLTF. Incomplete CDR3 DNA: TGTGCCAGCGGTACAGACTCTGGGGCCAACGTC.

On this clone: The observed sequence ends 3 residues before the CDR3 terminus, with the missing tail filled in from the germline J gene. V gene TRBV5-1 combines with J gene TRBJ1-5; D not certain. Trimming pared 4 bases from V and 0 bases from J, leaving 11 bases between. CDR3 length equals 15 residues. Germline lookup yields CDR1 SGHRS and CDR2 YFSETQ. The CDR3 DNA, read in part, is TGCGCCAGCAGCCTAGACGCGTATAGCAATCAGCCC. It is translated as CASSLDAYSNQP. The CDR3 reads in full as CASSLDAYSNQPQHF.

For this clone: The sequenced fragment ends 3 residues before the CDR3 boundary, so the rest is inferred from the germline J gene. This rearrangement joins TRBV20-1 to TRBJ2-5, with 13 bases fitting TRBD2. This CDR3 region has 15 residues. CDR1 is DFQATT, CDR2 SNEGSKA, per germline (reference sequence). J lost 5 bases, V lost 5 bases, and 8 bases had no gene match. The sequenced CDR3 bases are TGCAGTGCTGTACTAGCGGGAGGGCCGAGGGAGACC. Its translation is CSAVLAGGPRET. Given in full, the CDR3 is CSAVLAGGPRETQYF.

CDR3 bases read: TGTGCCAGCAGCCTCCAGGGGGAAGGGACTGAA. Its translation is CASSLQGEGTE. The whole CDR3 sequence is CASSLQGEGTEAFF. The chain links TRBV7-6 to TRBJ1-1, with 7 bases matching TRBD1. Read data end 3 residues before the CDR3 end; the end is taken from the germline J gene. The CDR3 loop spans 14 amino acids. The germline CDR1 and CDR2 sequences are SGHVS and FNYEAQ. Germline trimming cut 5 bases from V and 5 bases from J; bases unmatched to any gene: 8.

Worth noting for this clone: The read halts 3 residues ahead of the CDR3 end, with the missing end drawn from the germline J gene. The same CDR3 arises from other DNA sequences in this sample as well. This chain uses TRBV19 with TRBJ1-3, with a weak D call TRBD1 (6 bases). Between the trimmed V and J ends, which lost 2 bases and 0 bases, there was a span of 11 bases. Germline V gene lookup returns CDR1 LNHDA and CDR2 SQIVND (reference sequence). The length of the CDR3 is 16 residues. CDR3 protein: CASSISGQFSGNTIYF. The CDR3 DNA, read in part, is TGTGCCAGTAGTATATCCGGACAGTTCTCTGGAAACACC.

Comments on this clone: The CDR3 end is not reached by the read, which stops 3 residues before it; the germline J gene fills it in. This chain uses TRBV5-1 with TRBJ2-1; 9 nucleotides agree with TRBD1. V shed 5 bases, J shed 0 bases, and the junction held 9 bases outside the gene matches. CDR1 and CDR2 from the germline V gene are SGHRS and YFSETQ. This CDR3 comprises 17 residues. The CDR3 is CASSPGQGGNSYNEQFF. The CDR3 bases that were read are TGCGCCAGCAGTCCGGGACAGGGAGGCAACTCCTACAATGAG.

Remarks on this clone: Sequencing ends 3 residues short of the CDR3 end; the germline J gene provides the rest. V usage is TRBV2 and J usage is TRBJ2-2, with 9 bases matching TRBD2. Germline CDR1 reads SNHLY; CDR2 reads FYNNEI. The CDR3 extends over 14 amino acids. Trimming cost V 9 bases and J 1 base; bases outside gene matches: 3. The CDR3 region is CASKTSGNTGELFF. Incomplete CDR3 DNA: TGTGCCAGTAAGACTAGCGGGAACACCGGGGAG.

Points on this clone: The read ends 3 residues before the CDR3 terminus; that terminus is restored from the germline J gene. The V and J genes are TRBV18 and TRBJ1-2; D perhaps matches TRBD1 (5 bases). Germline values: CDR1 KGHSH, CDR2 LQKENI. The CDR3 is 16 amino acids. This CDR3 reads CASSPSEGRGVLGYTF. CDR3 DNA (partial): TGTGCCAGCTCACCCTCAGAGGGGCGCGGAGTACTCGGC.

Worth noting for this clone: The read falls 3 residues short of the CDR3 end, and the missing part is taken from the germline J gene. The chain joins TRBV19 to TRBJ2-7; 14 positions agree with TRBD2. CDR3 length: 19 amino acids. Looked up from germline, CDR1 is LNHDA and CDR2 is SQIVND (reference sequence). V lost 4 bases and J lost 2; bases outside the gene matches: 13. The part of the CDR3 DNA that was read is TGTGCCAGTAGTAACGCCGGGACTAGCGGGAGTGCTGCTACCTACGAG. Translated: CASSNAGTSGSAATYE. The whole CDR3 sequence reads CASSNAGTSGSAATYEQYF.

Note on this clone: The read finishes 3 residues shy of the CDR3 end, and the germline J gene is used to complete it. The gene calls are TRBV7-9 and TRBJ2-2; 7 bases are shared with TRBD2. Per germline, CDR1 SEHNR and CDR2 FQNEAQ (reference sequence). The J segment lost 6 bases and the V segment lost 7 bases, leaving 8 bases of the junction unmatched. The CDR3 runs to 14 residues. The covered CDR3 bases are TGTGCCAGCATAAAGTCGGGGGGAGCCGGGGAG. Residues: CASIKSGGAGE. The full-length CDR3 reads as CASIKSGGAGELFF.

Concerning this clone itself: The read halts 3 residues ahead of the CDR3 end, with the missing end drawn from the germline J gene. This chain joins TRBV4-1 and TRBJ2-7; TRBD2 matches at 9 bases. Germline V gives CDR1 MGHRA, CDR2 YSYEKL. V lost 4 bases and J lost 4; bases outside the gene matches: 2. The CDR3 has 13 amino acids. The CDR3 bases that were read are TGCGCCAGCAGCCTAGCGGGAGCGTACGAG. Translated: CASSLAGAYE. From start to end, the CDR3 is CASSLAGAYEQYF.

As for this clone: From the germline J gene comes the end of the CDR3, since the read stops 3 residues before it. V usage is TRBV6-2 or TRBV6-3 and J usage is TRBJ2-2; maybe TRBD1 (6 bases). CDR1 is MNHEY and CDR2 is SVGEGT in the germline V gene. The CDR3 totals 12 residues. The CDR3 here is CASSLRQGKLFF. Incomplete CDR3 DNA: TGTGCCAGCAGTTTACGCCAGGGGAAG.

As to this clone: Coverage ceases 3 residues before the CDR3 finishes, and the germline J gene fills in the end. Other DNA variants within this sample encode the same CDR3. The chain is built from TRBV7-6 and TRBJ1-1, with D maybe TRBD1 (6 bases). The CDR3 extends over 14 amino acids. In germline, CDR1 is SGHVS, CDR2 FNYEAQ. The CDR3 DNA, read in part, is TGTGCCAGCAGCTTAGACACCAGGGGTGGCGAG. Encoded protein: CASSLDTRGGE. In full, the CDR3 reads CASSLDTRGGEAFF.

Comment on this clone: The read ends 3 residues shy of where the CDR3 ends; the end is completed using the germline J gene. The chain is built from TRBV23-1 and TRBJ2-2; TRBD1 matches 7 bases. TRBV23-1 is flagged as an ORF with uncertain function. The CDR3 is 14 residues long. V shed 6 bases and J 5 bases; nucleotides not matched to a gene: 6. The CDR3 DNA, read in part, is TGCGCCAGCAGGCGGACAGGCTTTACCGGGGAG. Translating it yields CASRRTGFTGE. The whole CDR3 reads CASRRTGFTGELFF.

Points on this clone: The read stops 3 residues short of the end of the CDR3; the missing end is completed from the germline J gene. The chain combines TRBV2 with TRBJ1-1, with TRBD1 as a possible D gene (6 bases). The V end was cut by 5 bases, the J end by 4 bases, with 17 bases between. This CDR3 region has 15 residues. CDR1 is SNHLY and CDR2 is FYNNEI in the germline V gene. The CDR3 protein is CASSLEGGIGTEAFF. Partial CDR3 DNA: TGTGCCAGCAGTCTAGAGGGGGGGATAGGCACTGAA.